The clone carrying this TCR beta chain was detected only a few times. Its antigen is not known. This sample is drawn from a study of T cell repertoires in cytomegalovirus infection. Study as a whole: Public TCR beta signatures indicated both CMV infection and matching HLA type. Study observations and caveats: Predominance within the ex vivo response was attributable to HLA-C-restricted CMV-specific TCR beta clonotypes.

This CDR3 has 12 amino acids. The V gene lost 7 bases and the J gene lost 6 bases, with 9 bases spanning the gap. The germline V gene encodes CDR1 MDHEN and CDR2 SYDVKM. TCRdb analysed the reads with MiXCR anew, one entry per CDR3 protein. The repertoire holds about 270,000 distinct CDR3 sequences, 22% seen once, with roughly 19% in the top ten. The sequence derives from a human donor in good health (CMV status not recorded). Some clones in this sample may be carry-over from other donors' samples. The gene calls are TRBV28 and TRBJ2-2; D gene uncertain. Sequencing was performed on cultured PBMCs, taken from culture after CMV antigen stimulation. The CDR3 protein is CASTQVAGELFF. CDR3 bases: TGTGCCAGCACGCAGGTAGCCGGGGAGCTGTTTTTT.